Listed below are T cell receptor beta chains from one sample, sequenced in a study of cytomegalovirus exposure and HLA in healthy donors. Sequencing used immunoSEQ multiplex PCR; TCRdb keeps in-frame clones, though not all of them. The sample has about 120,000 clones, approximately 15% seen once. The sample comprised PBMCs. All receptors derive from a woman aged 18 to 35 in good health and CMV-seronegative. Each CDR3 is given without its conserved first and last residue. The D gene is left open where the match is weak.

cdr3_aa: ASSGEQGPEQPQH
cdr3_length: 13
j_call: TRBJ1-5
d_call: -
v_call: TRBV9

cdr3_aa: ASTSGGTEAF
cdr3_length: 10
j_call: TRBJ1-1
d_call: -
v_call: TRBV27

cdr3_aa: ASRRDLSRGPEGYT
cdr3_length: 14
j_call: TRBJ1-2
d_call: -
v_call: TRBV4-3

cdr3_aa: ASSLTGLRDEQY
cdr3_length: 12
j_call: TRBJ2-7
d_call: -
v_call: TRBV28

cdr3_aa: ASTKTGRSYEQY
cdr3_length: 12
j_call: TRBJ2-7
d_call: TRBD1
v_call: TRBV28

cdr3_aa: ASSSNRDRGLVNTEAF
cdr3_length: 16
j_call: TRBJ1-1
d_call: TRBD1
v_call: TRBV7-8

cdr3_aa: ASSRDIQETQY
cdr3_length: 11
j_call: TRBJ2-5
d_call: -
v_call: TRBV9

cdr3_aa: ASSFLGLAGGQDTQY
cdr3_length: 15
j_call: TRBJ2-3
d_call: TRBD2
v_call: TRBV5-6

cdr3_aa: ASSEGGHTDTQY
cdr3_length: 12
j_call: TRBJ2-3
d_call: -
v_call: TRBV6-4

cdr3_aa: SVGTSGRTNSIQY
cdr3_length: 13
j_call: TRBJ2-4
d_call: TRBD2
v_call: TRBV29-1

cdr3_aa: ATALAAGTTDTQY
cdr3_length: 13
j_call: TRBJ2-3
d_call: -
v_call: TRBV6-1

cdr3_aa: ASSLDPGSQETQY
cdr3_length: 13
j_call: TRBJ2-5
d_call: -
v_call: TRBV7-7

cdr3_aa: SVEELAGVNEQF
cdr3_length: 12
j_call: TRBJ2-1
d_call: TRBD2
v_call: TRBV29-1

cdr3_aa: ASSPTTTGNTEAF
cdr3_length: 13
j_call: TRBJ1-1
d_call: -
v_call: TRBV28

cdr3_aa: ASSEAQGTANIQY
cdr3_length: 13
j_call: TRBJ2-4
d_call: -
v_call: TRBV6-1

cdr3_aa: ASSVLAGGPSEQY
cdr3_length: 13
j_call: TRBJ2-7
d_call: TRBD2
v_call: TRBV2

cdr3_aa: STHLNTEAF
cdr3_length: 9
j_call: TRBJ1-1
d_call: -
v_call: TRBV29-1

cdr3_aa: ASSLWTGPGDTIY
cdr3_length: 13
j_call: TRBJ1-3
d_call: TRBD1
v_call: TRBV5-5

cdr3_aa: SVSGLAGPFQETQY
cdr3_length: 14
j_call: TRBJ2-5
d_call: TRBD2
v_call: TRBV29-1

cdr3_aa: ASSLSTEAF
cdr3_length: 9
j_call: TRBJ1-1
d_call: -
v_call: TRBV18

cdr3_aa: ASRTGGNTNTEAF
cdr3_length: 13
j_call: TRBJ1-1
d_call: -
v_call: TRBV6-5

cdr3_aa: ASSLAFGTDTQY
cdr3_length: 12
j_call: TRBJ2-3
d_call: -
v_call: TRBV19

cdr3_aa: ASVTDYGYT
cdr3_length: 9
j_call: TRBJ1-2
d_call: -
v_call: TRBV7-8

cdr3_aa: ASSLGPRGNEQF
cdr3_length: 12
j_call: TRBJ2-1
d_call: -
v_call: TRBV7-6

cdr3_aa: ASSQDPGTAYEQY
cdr3_length: 13
j_call: TRBJ2-7
d_call: TRBD1
v_call: TRBV6-6

cdr3_aa: ASSYTRYEQF
cdr3_length: 10
j_call: TRBJ2-1
d_call: -
v_call: TRBV7-2

cdr3_aa: ASSLAGTGADALH
cdr3_length: 13
j_call: TRBJ1-6
d_call: TRBD1
v_call: TRBV13

cdr3_aa: AWGQIYEQY
cdr3_length: 9
j_call: TRBJ2-7
d_call: -
v_call: TRBV30

cdr3_aa: ASRVGQGPEQY
cdr3_length: 11
j_call: TRBJ2-7
d_call: TRBD1
v_call: TRBV5-1

cdr3_aa: ASSVSGRAANEQF
cdr3_length: 13
j_call: TRBJ2-1
d_call: TRBD2
v_call: TRBV9

cdr3_aa: ASSLDRVGQGDQPQH
cdr3_length: 15
j_call: TRBJ1-5
d_call: TRBD1
v_call: TRBV11-3

cdr3_aa: ASSVTSGRPRATDTQY
cdr3_length: 16
j_call: TRBJ2-3
d_call: TRBD2
v_call: TRBV5-4

cdr3_aa: ASSATVTEAF
cdr3_length: 10
j_call: TRBJ1-1
d_call: -
v_call: TRBV6-6

cdr3_aa: ATDRGIYGYT
cdr3_length: 10
j_call: TRBJ1-2
d_call: TRBD1
v_call: TRBV19

cdr3_aa: ASRVSATNEKLF
cdr3_length: 12
j_call: TRBJ1-4
d_call: -
v_call: TRBV2

cdr3_aa: ASSLGQLYEQY
cdr3_length: 11
j_call: TRBJ2-7
d_call: TRBD1
v_call: TRBV28

cdr3_aa: AWAGNTEAF
cdr3_length: 9
j_call: TRBJ1-1
d_call: -
v_call: TRBV30

cdr3_aa: ASSLELGAWETQY
cdr3_length: 13
j_call: TRBJ2-5
d_call: -
v_call: TRBV5-6

cdr3_aa: ASSLHSAAAETQY
cdr3_length: 13
j_call: TRBJ2-5
d_call: -
v_call: TRBV28

cdr3_aa: ATSLAGYQETQY
cdr3_length: 12
j_call: TRBJ2-5
d_call: TRBD2
v_call: TRBV15

cdr3_aa: ASSAGYEQY
cdr3_length: 9
j_call: TRBJ2-7
d_call: -
v_call: TRBV6-1

cdr3_aa: ASSFGSQETQY
cdr3_length: 11
j_call: TRBJ2-5
d_call: -
v_call: TRBV27

cdr3_aa: SAFGQVEQY
cdr3_length: 9
j_call: TRBJ2-7
d_call: TRBD1
v_call: TRBV20-1

cdr3_aa: ASSRGGNSYEQY
cdr3_length: 12
j_call: TRBJ2-7
d_call: TRBD2
v_call: TRBV5-4

cdr3_aa: ASSLVRDWGIY
cdr3_length: 11
j_call: TRBJ1-3
d_call: -
v_call: TRBV28

cdr3_aa: ASSPRGVRDEQF
cdr3_length: 12
j_call: TRBJ2-1
d_call: -
v_call: TRBV9

cdr3_aa: ASSQGTDHGYT
cdr3_length: 11
j_call: TRBJ1-2
d_call: -
v_call: TRBV4-2

cdr3_aa: ASSRGLAGGTDTQY
cdr3_length: 14
j_call: TRBJ2-3
d_call: TRBD2
v_call: TRBV4-3

cdr3_aa: ASSFGLQENEQF
cdr3_length: 12
j_call: TRBJ2-1
d_call: -
v_call: TRBV28

cdr3_aa: ASSLVGRGFQETQY
cdr3_length: 14
j_call: TRBJ2-5
d_call: -
v_call: TRBV28